The present entry profiles one T cell receptor (beta chain) with its context. Trimming cost V 0 bases and J 9 bases; bases outside gene matches: 2. Germline V gene lookup returns CDR1 SGHTA and CDR2 FQGTGA. The CDR3 loop spans 13 amino acids. Source study methods: Nucleated cell number was recorded as an estimate derived from reference gene primer amplification. The data were produced by immunoSEQ multiplex PCR, yet TCRdb's version contains in-frame clones alone and is incomplete. The V and J calls and clone size were taken over from that table, and D and trimming were inferred from the DNA. Here the sample spans about 230,000 clones, approximately 90% being singletons. Patients of the Seattle cohort, enrolled during active infection, were followed longitudinally. This sample is part of a study of blood T cell repertoires in COVID-19. As for the study in general: The United States, Italy and Spain provided the acute and convalescent COVID-19 samples. Sample material is recorded as cDNA or gDNA derived from T cells, B-cell-depleted T cells, or PBMCs.

Sequenced material: peripheral blood. The V call is TRBV7-3, the J call TRBJ2-1; 7 bases map to TRBD1. The clonotype comes from a man aged 50-60 years with COVID-19, enrolled during active disease. The chain's CDR3 is CASSLTGGLEQFF. The CDR3 DNA sequence: TGTGCCAGCAGCTTAACAGGGGGCCTTGAGCAGTTCTTC.